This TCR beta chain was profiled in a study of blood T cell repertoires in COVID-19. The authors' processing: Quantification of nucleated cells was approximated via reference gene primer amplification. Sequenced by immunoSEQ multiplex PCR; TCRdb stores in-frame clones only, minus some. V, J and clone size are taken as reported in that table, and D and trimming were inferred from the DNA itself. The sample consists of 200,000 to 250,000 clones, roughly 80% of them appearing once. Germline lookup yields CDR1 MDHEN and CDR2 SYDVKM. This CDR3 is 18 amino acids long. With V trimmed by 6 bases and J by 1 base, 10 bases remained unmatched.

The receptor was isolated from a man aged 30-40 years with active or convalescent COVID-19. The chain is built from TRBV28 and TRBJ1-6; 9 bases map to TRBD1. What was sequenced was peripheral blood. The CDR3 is CASRIDRGKGSYNSPLHF. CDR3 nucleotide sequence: TGTGCCAGCAGAATAGACAGGGGGAAGGGGTCCTATAATTCACCCCTCCACTTT.